The 25 T cell receptor beta chains given below trace back to one sample, sequenced in a study of blood T cell repertoires in COVID-19. Assay: immunoSEQ multiplex PCR; the TCRdb copy retains only in-frame clones and omits some. The sample lists over 150,000 clones, approximately 85% occurring once. Sequences were obtained from peripheral blood. All receptors derive from a man aged 60-69 years with COVID-19, enrolled during active disease.

The table lists this clone with a count of one. The genes are TRBV6-5 and TRBJ1-1; maybe TRBD1 (6 bases). The CDR3 runs to 14 residues. The V gene lost 2 bases and the J gene lost 8 bases, with 15 bases spanning the gap. CDR1 MNHEY and CDR2 SVGAGI come from the germline V gene. The CDR3 here is CASSYTGPRGEAFF. CDR3 bases: TGTGCCAGCAGTTACACAGGGCCCCGAGGGGAAGCTTTCTTT.

The DNA for the CDR3 is TGTGCCAGCAGTGCTCAGGGGATGTATCAGCCCCAGCATTTT. This gives the protein CASSAQGMYQPQHF. The chain combines TRBV2 with TRBJ1-5; possible D gene TRBD1, 6 bases. The CDR3 length is 14 residues. From germline, CDR1 is SNHLY and CDR2 FYNNEI. Trimming removed 4 bases from V and 5 bases from J, with 12 bases in between.

CDR3 protein: CASKADGDSYEQYF. In DNA, the CDR3 is TGTGCCAGCAAGGCGGACGGGGACTCCTACGAGCAGTACTTC. This chain uses TRBV9 with TRBJ2-7; possible D gene TRBD2, 5 bases. The germline V gene encodes CDR1 SGDLS and CDR2 YYNGEE. V was pared by 6 bases and J by 0 bases, with 13 bases between. The CDR3 runs 14 residues.

The rearrangement links TRBV7-3 to TRBJ2-1, with D possibly matching TRBD1 (6 bases). Germline V gene sequence: CDR1 SGHTA, CDR2 FQGTGA. The germline V and J ends were trimmed by 3 bases and 6 bases, with 12 bases remaining between them. The CDR3 is 14 amino acids. Written as DNA, the CDR3 is TGTGCCAGCAGCTTCTTTTCCAGGGGCAATGAGCAGTTCTTC. Its protein is CASSFFSRGNEQFF.

This clone has only a few counts. This sequence joins TRBV5-1 and TRBJ1-1, with 9 bases aligning to TRBD1. This CDR3 has 14 residues. V was pared by 0 bases and J by 6 bases, with 3 bases of the junction left unmatched. CDR1 and CDR2 (germline): SGHRS, YFSETQ. CDR3 in amino acids: CASSLAGQGSEAFF. The CDR3 DNA follows: TGCGCCAGCAGCTTGGCGGGACAGGGTTCTGAAGCTTTCTTT.

V gene TRBV5-1 combines with J gene TRBJ2-7; 7 positions match TRBD1. The CDR3 runs 17 residues. Germline V gene lookup returns CDR1 SGHRS and CDR2 YFSETQ. Losses at the gene ends were 4 bases for V and 0 bases for J; bases not matched to a gene: 13. The CDR3 reads CASSAGPRGTSSYEQYF. In DNA form, the CDR3 reads TGCGCCAGCAGCGCAGGACCCAGGGGGACGAGCTCCTACGAGCAGTACTTC. Full variable domain (rest looked up from reference TRBV5-1 and TRBJ2-7): KAGVTQTPRYLIKTRGQQVTLSCSPISGHRSVSWYQQTPGQGLQFLFEYFSETQRNKGNFPGRFSGRQFSNSRSEMNVSTLELGDSALYLCASSAGPRGTSSYEQYFGPGTRLTVT.

The V gene is TRBV6-5, the J gene TRBJ1-1; D possibly corresponds to TRBD1 (6 bases). The CDR3 extends over 14 amino acids. The germline V gene has CDR1 MNHEY and CDR2 SVGAGI. Between the trimmed V and J ends, which lost 4 bases and 9 bases, there was a span of 18 bases. The CDR3 nucleotides are TGTGCCAGCAGTTCGCCCGGGACACCCTCGAAAGCTTTCTTT. This codes for CASSSPGTPSKAFF.

The V gene is TRBV6-1, the J gene TRBJ1-4; D is unclear. Trimming took off 1 base at V and 4 bases at J, with 4 bases between the two ends. From germline, CDR1 is MNHNS and CDR2 SASEGT. The CDR3 has 13 amino acids. CDR3 coding DNA: TGTGCCAGCAGTGAAGTCCGTAATGAAAAACTGTTTTTT. Amino acids: CASSEVRNEKLFF.

The V call is TRBV6-4, the J call TRBJ2-1, with D maybe TRBD2 (6 bases). The V end lost 6 bases, the J end lost 9 bases, and 18 bases lay between the germline ends. This CDR3 has 14 amino acids. Germline V CDR1 and CDR2: MRHNA, SNTAGT. CDR3 amino acids: CASRNRDSPSEQFF. Written as DNA, the CDR3 is TGTGCCAGCAGGAACCGGGACTCTCCGTCTGAGCAGTTCTTC.

The CDR3 DNA reads as TGTGCCACCAGTGATTCACCGACAGGGACTGACGGCTACACCTTC. Translating it yields CATSDSPTGTDGYTF. The chain employs TRBV24-1 and TRBJ1-2; TRBD1 matches 7 bases. Trimming removed 2 bases from V and 8 bases from J; junction bases left unmatched: 10. CDR1 and CDR2 (germline): KGHDR, SFDVKD. This CDR3 has 15 amino acids.

The chain has TRBV6-4 and TRBJ1-1, with a weak D call TRBD1 (5 bases). V was trimmed by 7 bases and J by 3 bases, leaving 12 bases between them. CDR1 is MRHNA, CDR2 SNTAGT, per germline. CDR3 size: 13 residues. For the CDR3, the DNA is TGTGCCAGCAAAGAGACAGCCCACACTGAAGCTTTCTTT. This sequence encodes CASKETAHTEAFF.

This clone was recorded once. J is TRBJ1-6 and V is TRBV19; a weak D match, TRBD1 (5 bases). The CDR3 length is 17 residues. Germline V gene lookup returns CDR1 LNHDA and CDR2 SQIVND (reference sequence). V dropped 9 bases and J dropped 5 bases, with 23 bases sitting between them. CDR3 DNA: TGTGCCAGCCGAGAAACAGCAGGGTATGGGGATAATTCACCCCTCCACTTT. It yields the protein CASRETAGYGDNSPLHF.

V and J are TRBV5-1 and TRBJ2-2; 7 bases are a match to TRBD1. The CDR3 spans 16 residues. Germline CDR1 is SGHRS and CDR2 is YFSETQ. Trimming at V came to 0 bases and at J to 2 bases, leaving 4 bases not matched to a gene. CDR3 region: CASSLEGTANTGELFF. DNA of the CDR3: TGCGCCAGCAGCTTGGAAGGGACAGCAAACACCGGGGAGCTGTTTTTT.

The V gene is TRBV28, the J gene TRBJ1-1; TRBD1 aligns across 7 bases. Losses at the gene ends were 4 bases for V and 0 bases for J; bases not matched to a gene: 11. The CDR3 runs to 17 residues. In germline, CDR1 is MDHEN, CDR2 SYDVKM. The DNA of the CDR3 is TGTGCCAGCAGTTCACCGCGGGACAGTCCTATGAACACTGAAGCTTTCTTT. This encodes CASSSPRDSPMNTEAFF.

V is TRBV4-2 and J is TRBJ2-1, with 9 bases matching TRBD1. Germline CDR1 is LGHNA and CDR2 is YNFKEQ. The CDR3 is 19 residues long. The V and J ends lost 2 bases and 8 bases, in that order; junction bases with no gene match: 19. The CDR3 nucleotides are TGTGCCAGCAGCCAACGACCTTCGGGCGGAACAGGGGGCAGGGATGAGCAGTTCTTC. Residues: CASSQRPSGGTGGRDEQFF.

The chain combines TRBV6-2 or TRBV6-3 with TRBJ2-3; 9 nucleotides line up with TRBD1. The CDR3 is 17 residues long. Germline CDR1 reads MNHEY; CDR2 reads SVGEGT. The V gene end was trimmed by 2 bases and the J gene end by 5 bases; junction bases not matched to a gene: 11. The CDR3 DNA reads TGTGCCAGCAGTTACAGGACAGGGGCGGTTAGTAGAGATACGCAGTATTTT. Translation gives CASSYRTGAVSRDTQYF.

The chain links TRBV7-9 to TRBJ1-6; the match to TRBD1 covers 10 bases. V shed 1 base, J shed 3 bases, and the junction held 6 bases outside the gene matches. The CDR3 totals 18 residues. CDR1 SEHNR and CDR2 FQNEAQ come from the germline V gene (reference sequence). In nucleotides, the CDR3 is TGTGCCAGCAGCTTAGTGGGACAGGGGAATGTCTATAATTCACCCCTCCACTTT. As protein: CASSLVGQGNVYNSPLHF.

The V call is TRBV18, the J call TRBJ2-7; no definite D call. There are 13 residues in the CDR3. Trimming removed 6 bases from V and 3 bases from J, with 12 bases in between. Per germline, CDR1 KGHSH and CDR2 LQKENI. CDR3 nucleotide sequence: TGTGCCAGCTCTAACCTCGAGAGCTACGAGCAGTACTTC. It codes for CASSNLESYEQYF.

A word on this clone: The conserved phenylalanine or tryptophan normally closing the CDR3 is absent here, so this likely arose from a read error. No DNA is shown, since the ends of the CDR3 on it are uncertain; the CDR3 is the one TCRdb lists. This sequence joins TRBV28 and TRBJ1-1; no DNA check was done on the table's D call, TRBD1. The germline V gene encodes CDR1 MDHEN and CDR2 SYDVKM. The CDR3 comprises 12 residues, both ends counted. CDR3 protein: CASRSGSVTYRL.

Only one count was recorded for this clone. The V and J genes are TRBV14 and TRBJ2-6; D is perhaps TRBD2 (5 bases). This CDR3 region has 16 residues. In germline, CDR1 is SGHDN, CDR2 FVKESK. The V and J ends lost 4 bases and 0 bases respectively, with 10 bases between them. Here the CDR3 reads CASSRPAGSGANVLTF. CDR3 DNA: TGTGCCAGCAGCCGCCCGGCGGGCTCTGGGGCCAACGTCCTGACTTTC. The full variable domain, its missing parts supplied by reference TRBV14 and TRBJ2-6, is EAGVTQFPSHSVIEKGQTVTLRCDPISGHDNLYWYRRVMGKEIKFLLHFVKESKQDESGMPNNRFLAERTGGTYSTLKVQPAELEDSGVYFCASSRPAGSGANVLTFGAGSRLTVL.

This rearrangement joins TRBV9 to TRBJ2-3; tentatively, D is TRBD2 (6 bases). Germline loops: CDR1 SGDLS, CDR2 YYNGEE. The V end lost 3 bases, the J end lost 0 bases, and 17 bases lay between the germline ends. This CDR3 has 17 amino acids. CDR3 sequence reads: CASSAHLTGTSTDTQYF. For the CDR3, the DNA is TGTGCCAGCAGCGCTCACCTCACCGGGACTAGCACAGATACGCAGTATTTT.

This chain connects TRBV14 to TRBJ2-5; 11 bases agree with TRBD2. The J segment lost 1 base and the V segment lost 5 bases, leaving 6 bases of the junction unmatched. Germline-derived CDR1 and CDR2 are SGHDN and FVKESK. This CDR3 contains 16 residues. The CDR3 loop is CASSTQLAGAQETQYF. The CDR3 nucleotides read TGTGCCAGCAGCACCCAACTAGCGGGAGCCCAAGAGACCCAGTACTTC. Drawing the rest from reference TRBV14 and TRBJ2-5, the complete variable domain is EAGVTQFPSHSVIEKGQTVTLRCDPISGHDNLYWYRRVMGKEIKFLLHFVKESKQDESGMPNNRFLAERTGGTYSTLKVQPAELEDSGVYFCASSTQLAGAQETQYFGPGTRLLVL.

V gene TRBV3-1 (or the pseudogene TRBV3-2) combines with J gene TRBJ1-2, with D unclear. The CDR3 consists of 14 residues. Germline CDR1 is LGHDT and CDR2 is YNNKEL (reference sequence). The V end was cut by 1 base, the J end by 4 bases, with 10 bases between. The CDR3 loop reads CASSQATGAYGYTF. In DNA form, the CDR3 reads TGTGCCAGCAGCCAAGCGACGGGAGCCTATGGCTACACCTTC.

The rearrangement joins TRBV6-1 to TRBJ2-1; weak D call: TRBD1 (6 bases). CDR3 length equals 16 residues. Per the germline V gene, CDR1 is MNHNS and CDR2 is SASEGT. V was cut by 2 bases and J by 6 bases, with 17 bases left in between. The CDR3 is CASSELGASLGNEQFF. CDR3 coding DNA: TGTGCCAGCAGTGAACTGGGGGCTTCTCTGGGCAATGAGCAGTTCTTC.

This chain uses TRBV5-5 with TRBJ2-1; perhaps TRBD2 as D (5 bases). The CDR3 runs 16 residues. Trimming took 2 bases from V and 0 from J, leaving 12 bases between them. CDR1 and CDR2 from the germline V gene are SGHKS and YYEKEE (reference sequence). CDR3: CASSFILGSSYNEQFF. CDR3 nucleotide sequence: TGTGCCAGCAGCTTCATACTAGGGAGCTCCTACAATGAGCAGTTCTTC.